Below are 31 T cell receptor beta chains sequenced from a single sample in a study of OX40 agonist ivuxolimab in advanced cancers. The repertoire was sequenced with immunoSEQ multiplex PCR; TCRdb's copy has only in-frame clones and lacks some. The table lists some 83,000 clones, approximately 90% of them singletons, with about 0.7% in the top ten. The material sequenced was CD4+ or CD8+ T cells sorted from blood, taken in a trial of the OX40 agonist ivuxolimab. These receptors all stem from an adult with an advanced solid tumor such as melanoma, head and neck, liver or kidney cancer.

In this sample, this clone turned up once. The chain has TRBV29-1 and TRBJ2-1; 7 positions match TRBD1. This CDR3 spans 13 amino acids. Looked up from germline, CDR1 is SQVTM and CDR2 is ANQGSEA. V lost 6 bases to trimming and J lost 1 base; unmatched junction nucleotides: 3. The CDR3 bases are TGCAGCGTCGAGGACAGGTCCTACAATGAGCAGTTCTTC. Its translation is CSVEDRSYNEQFF.

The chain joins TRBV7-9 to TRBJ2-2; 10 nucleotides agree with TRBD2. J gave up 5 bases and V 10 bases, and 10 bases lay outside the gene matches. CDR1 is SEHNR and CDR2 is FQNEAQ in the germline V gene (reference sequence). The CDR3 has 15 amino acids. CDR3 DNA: TGTGCCACCGGGTGGTCACTAGCGGGAACCGGGGAGCTGTTTTTT. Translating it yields CATGWSLAGTGELFF.

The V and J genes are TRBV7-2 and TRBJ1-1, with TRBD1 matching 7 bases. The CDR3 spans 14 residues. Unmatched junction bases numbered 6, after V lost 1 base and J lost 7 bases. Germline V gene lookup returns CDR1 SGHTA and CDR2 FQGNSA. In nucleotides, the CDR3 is TGTGCCAGCAGCTTAGTCTGGACAGGCAATGAAGCTTTCTTT. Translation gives CASSLVWTGNEAFF.

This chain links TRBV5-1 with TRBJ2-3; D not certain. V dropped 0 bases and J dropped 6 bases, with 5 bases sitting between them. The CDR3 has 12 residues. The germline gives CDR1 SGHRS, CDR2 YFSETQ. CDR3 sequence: CASSLAQDTQYF. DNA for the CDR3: TGCGCCAGCAGCTTGGCCCAGGATACGCAGTATTTT. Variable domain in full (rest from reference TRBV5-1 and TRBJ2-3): KAGVTQTPRYLIKTRGQQVTLSCSPISGHRSVSWYQQTPGQGLQFLFEYFSETQRNKGNFPGRFSGRQFSNSRSEMNVSTLELGDSALYLCASSLAQDTQYFGPGTRLTVL.

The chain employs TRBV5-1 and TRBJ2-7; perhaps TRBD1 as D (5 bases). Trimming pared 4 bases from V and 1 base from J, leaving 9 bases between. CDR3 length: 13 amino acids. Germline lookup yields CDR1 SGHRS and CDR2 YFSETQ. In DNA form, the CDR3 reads TGCGCCAGCAGCACGTCAGGGTCCTACGAGCAGTACTTC. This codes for CASSTSGSYEQYF.

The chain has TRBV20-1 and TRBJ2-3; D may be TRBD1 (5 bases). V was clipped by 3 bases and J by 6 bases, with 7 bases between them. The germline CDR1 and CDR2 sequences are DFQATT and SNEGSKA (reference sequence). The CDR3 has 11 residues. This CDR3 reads CSARGRDTQYF. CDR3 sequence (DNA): TGCAGTGCTAGGGGGCGCGATACGCAGTATTTT.

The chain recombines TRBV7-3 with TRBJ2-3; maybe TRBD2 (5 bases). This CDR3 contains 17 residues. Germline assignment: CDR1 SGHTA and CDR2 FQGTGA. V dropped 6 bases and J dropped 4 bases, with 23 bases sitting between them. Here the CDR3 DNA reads TGTGCCAGCAGTTCCGCCCCCCGGGGTTGGTCGGCAGATACGCAGTATTTT. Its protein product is CASSSAPRGWSADTQYF.

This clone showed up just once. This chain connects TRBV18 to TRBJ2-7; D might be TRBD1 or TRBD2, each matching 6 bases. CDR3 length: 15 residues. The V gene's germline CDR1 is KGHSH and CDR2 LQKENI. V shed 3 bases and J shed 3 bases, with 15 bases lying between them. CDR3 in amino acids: CASSPGRDTHYEQYF. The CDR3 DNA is TGTGCCAGCTCACCGGGGCGGGACACCCACTACGAGCAGTACTTC. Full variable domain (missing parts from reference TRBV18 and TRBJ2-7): NAGVMQNPRHLVRRRGQEARLRCSPMKGHSHVYWYRQLPEEGLKFMVYLQKENIIDESGMPKERFSAEFPKEGPSILRIQQVVRGDSAAYFCASSPGRDTHYEQYFGPGTRLTVT.

The CDR3 here is CASSRDRGPLREQYF. The CDR3 coding sequence is TGTGCCAGCAGCCGGGACAGGGGTCCCCTACGTGAGCAGTACTTC. V and J are TRBV6-6 and TRBJ2-7; 10 bases agree with TRBD1. The junction had 12 bases not matched to a gene; V was cut back by 6 bases and J by 7 bases. Per the germline V gene, CDR1 is MNHNY and CDR2 is SVGAGI (reference sequence). The CDR3 is 15 amino acids.

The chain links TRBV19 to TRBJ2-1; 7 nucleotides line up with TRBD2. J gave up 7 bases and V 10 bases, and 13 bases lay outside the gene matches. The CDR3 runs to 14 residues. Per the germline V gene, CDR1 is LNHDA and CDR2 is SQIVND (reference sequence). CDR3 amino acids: CATRRAGRFNEQFF. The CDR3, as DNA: TGTGCCACGAGAAGAGCGGGACGCTTTAATGAGCAGTTCTTC. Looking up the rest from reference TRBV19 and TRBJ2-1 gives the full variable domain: DGGITQSPKYLFRKEGQNVTLSCEQNLNHDAMYWYRQDPGQGLRLIYYSQIVNDFQKGDIAEGYSVSREKKESFPLTVTSAQKNPTAFYLCATRRAGRFNEQFFGPGTRLTVL.

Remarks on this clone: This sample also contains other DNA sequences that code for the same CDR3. The DNA of the CDR3 is TGTGCCAGCAGCTTAGGGGTTTCCTACGAGCAGTACTTC. Protein: CASSLGVSYEQYF. The chain joins TRBV7-2 to TRBJ2-7; D unresolved. The CDR3 spans 13 residues. The ends were cut back, 1 base at V and 1 base at J, with 5 bases in the middle. CDR1 is SGHTA and CDR2 is FQGNSA in the germline V gene. The whole variable domain, filled in from reference TRBV7-2 and TRBJ2-7, reads GAGVSQSPSNKVTEKGKDVELRCDPISGHTALYWYRQSLGQGLEFLIYFQGNSAPDKSGLPSDRFSAERTGGSVSTLTIQRTQQEDSAVYLCASSLGVSYEQYFGPGTRLTVT.

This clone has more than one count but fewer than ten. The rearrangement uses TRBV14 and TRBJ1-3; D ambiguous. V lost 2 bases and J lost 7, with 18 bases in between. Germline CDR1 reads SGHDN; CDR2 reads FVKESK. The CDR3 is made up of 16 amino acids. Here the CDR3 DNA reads TGTGCCAGCAGCCAAACTCGCTTCCCGAACGAGAACACCATATATTTT. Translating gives CASSQTRFPNENTIYF.

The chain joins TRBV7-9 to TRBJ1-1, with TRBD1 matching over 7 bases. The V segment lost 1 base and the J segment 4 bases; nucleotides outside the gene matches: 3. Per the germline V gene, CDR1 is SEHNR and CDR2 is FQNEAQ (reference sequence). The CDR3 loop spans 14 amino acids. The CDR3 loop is CASSLGQGATEAFF. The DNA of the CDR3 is TGTGCCAGCAGCTTAGGACAGGGCGCCACTGAAGCTTTCTTT. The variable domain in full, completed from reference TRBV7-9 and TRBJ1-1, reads DTGVSQNPRHKITKRGQNVTFRCDPISEHNRLYWYRQTLGQGPEFLTYFQNEAQLEKSRLLSDRFSAERPKGSFSTLEIQRTEQGDSAMYLCASSLGQGATEAFFGQGTRLTVV.

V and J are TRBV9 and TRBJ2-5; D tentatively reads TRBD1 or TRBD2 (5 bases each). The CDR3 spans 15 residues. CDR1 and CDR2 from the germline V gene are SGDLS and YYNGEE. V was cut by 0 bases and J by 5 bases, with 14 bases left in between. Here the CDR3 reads CASSVGEGWRETQYF. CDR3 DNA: TGTGCCAGCAGCGTAGGCGAGGGGTGGAGGGAGACCCAGTACTTC.

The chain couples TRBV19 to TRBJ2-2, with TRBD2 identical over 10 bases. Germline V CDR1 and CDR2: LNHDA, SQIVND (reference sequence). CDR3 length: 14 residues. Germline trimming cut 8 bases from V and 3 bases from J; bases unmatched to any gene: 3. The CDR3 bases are TGTGCCAGTTGGACTAGCGGCCACACCGGGGAGCTGTTTTTT. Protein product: CASWTSGHTGELFF.

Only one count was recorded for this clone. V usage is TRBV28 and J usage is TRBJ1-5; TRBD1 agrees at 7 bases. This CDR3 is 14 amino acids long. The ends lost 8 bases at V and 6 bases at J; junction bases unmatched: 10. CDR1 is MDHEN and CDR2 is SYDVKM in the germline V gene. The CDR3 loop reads CASSWVAGGQPQHF. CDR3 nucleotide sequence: TGTGCCAGCTCCTGGGTGGCAGGGGGTCAGCCCCAGCATTTT.

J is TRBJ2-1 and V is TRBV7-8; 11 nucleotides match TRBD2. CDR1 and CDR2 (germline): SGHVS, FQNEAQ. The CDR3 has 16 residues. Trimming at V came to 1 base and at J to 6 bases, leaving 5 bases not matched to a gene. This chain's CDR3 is CASSLGRLAGSNEQFF. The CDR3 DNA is TGTGCCAGCAGCTTAGGTCGACTAGCGGGATCCAATGAGCAGTTCTTC.

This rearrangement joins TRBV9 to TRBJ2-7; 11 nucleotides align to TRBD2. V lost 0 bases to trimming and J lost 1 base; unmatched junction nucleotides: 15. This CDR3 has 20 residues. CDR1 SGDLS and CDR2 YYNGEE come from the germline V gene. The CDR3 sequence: CASSVGIAGGNRKESYEQYF. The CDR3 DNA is TGTGCCAGCAGCGTAGGTATAGCGGGAGGGAATAGGAAGGAATCCTACGAGCAGTACTTC.

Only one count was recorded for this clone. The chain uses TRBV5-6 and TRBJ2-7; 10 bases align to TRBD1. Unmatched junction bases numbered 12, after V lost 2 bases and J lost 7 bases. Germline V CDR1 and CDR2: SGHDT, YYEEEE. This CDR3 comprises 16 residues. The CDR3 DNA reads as TGTGCCAGCAGCTTCTTCCGGGACAGGGGTTCGGGGGAGCAGTACTTC. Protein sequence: CASSFFRDRGSGEQYF.

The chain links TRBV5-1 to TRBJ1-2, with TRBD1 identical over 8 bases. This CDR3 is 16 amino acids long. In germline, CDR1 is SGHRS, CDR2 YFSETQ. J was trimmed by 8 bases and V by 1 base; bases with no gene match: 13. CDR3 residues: CASSLPTQGANRGYTF. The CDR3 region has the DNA TGCGCCAGCAGCTTGCCCACCCAGGGGGCCAACCGCGGCTACACCTTC.

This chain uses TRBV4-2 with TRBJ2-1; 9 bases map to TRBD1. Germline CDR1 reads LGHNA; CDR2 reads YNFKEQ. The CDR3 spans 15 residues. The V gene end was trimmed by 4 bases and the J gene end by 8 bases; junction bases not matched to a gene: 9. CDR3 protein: CASSRWDRARDEQFF. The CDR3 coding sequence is TGTGCCAGCAGCCGTTGGGACAGGGCAAGGGATGAGCAGTTCTTC.

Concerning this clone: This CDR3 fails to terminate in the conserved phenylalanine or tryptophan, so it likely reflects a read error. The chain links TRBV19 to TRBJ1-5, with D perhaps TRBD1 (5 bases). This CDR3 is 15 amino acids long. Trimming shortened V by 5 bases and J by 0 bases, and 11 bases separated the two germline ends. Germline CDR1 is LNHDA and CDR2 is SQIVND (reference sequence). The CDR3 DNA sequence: TGTGCCAGTAGTCGCAGGGCGAATAGCAATCAGCCCCAGCATCTT. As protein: CASSRRANSNQPQHL.

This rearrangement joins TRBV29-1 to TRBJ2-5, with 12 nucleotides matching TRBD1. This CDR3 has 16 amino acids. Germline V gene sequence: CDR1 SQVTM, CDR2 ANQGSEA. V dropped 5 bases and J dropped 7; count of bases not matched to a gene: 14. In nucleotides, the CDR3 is TGCAGCGTTCCACCCCCCGGGACAGGGGGCGCCGGGACCCAGTACTTC. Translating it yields CSVPPPGTGGAGTQYF. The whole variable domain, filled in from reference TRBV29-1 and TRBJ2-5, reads SAVISQKPSRDICQRGTSLTIQCQVDSQVTMMFWYRQQPGQSLTLIATANQGSEATYESGFVIDKFPISRPNLTFSTLTVSNMSPEDSSIYLCSVPPPGTGGAGTQYFGPGTRLLVL.

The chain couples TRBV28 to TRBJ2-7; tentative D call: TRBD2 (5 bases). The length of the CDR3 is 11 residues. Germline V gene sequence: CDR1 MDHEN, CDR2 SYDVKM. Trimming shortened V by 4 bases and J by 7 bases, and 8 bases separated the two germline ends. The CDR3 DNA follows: TGTGCCAGCAGTTCATCGGGGGAGCAGTACTTC. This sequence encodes CASSSSGEQYF.

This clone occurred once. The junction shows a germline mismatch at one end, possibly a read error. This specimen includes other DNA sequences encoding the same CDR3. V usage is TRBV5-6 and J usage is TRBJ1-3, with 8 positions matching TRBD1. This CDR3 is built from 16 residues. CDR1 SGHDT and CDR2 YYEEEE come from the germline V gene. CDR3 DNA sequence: TGTGCCAGCAGTTTGGGACAGGCGCACTCTGGAAACACCATATATTTT. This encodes CASSLGQAHSGNTIYF.

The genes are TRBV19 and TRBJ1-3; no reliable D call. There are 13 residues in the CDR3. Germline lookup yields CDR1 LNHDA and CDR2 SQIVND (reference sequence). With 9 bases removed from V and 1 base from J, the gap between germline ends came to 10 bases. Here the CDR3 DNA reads TGTGCCAGCCACCGTGGGTCTGGAAACACCATATATTTT. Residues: CASHRGSGNTIYF.

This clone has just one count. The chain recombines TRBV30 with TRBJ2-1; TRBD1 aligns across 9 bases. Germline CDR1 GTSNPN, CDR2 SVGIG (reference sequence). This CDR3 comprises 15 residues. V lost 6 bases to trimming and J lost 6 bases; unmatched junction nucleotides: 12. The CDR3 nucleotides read TGTGCCTGTTACGATCGGGACAGGGTAATCAATGAGCAGTTCTTC. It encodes CACYDRDRVINEQFF.

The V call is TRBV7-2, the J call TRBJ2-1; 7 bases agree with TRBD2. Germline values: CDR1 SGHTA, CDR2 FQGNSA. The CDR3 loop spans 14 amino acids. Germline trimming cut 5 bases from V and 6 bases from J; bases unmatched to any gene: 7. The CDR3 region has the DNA TGTGCCAGCAGCCCCTCCCTAGCGGCCAATGAGCAGTTCTTC. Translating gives CASSPSLAANEQFF.

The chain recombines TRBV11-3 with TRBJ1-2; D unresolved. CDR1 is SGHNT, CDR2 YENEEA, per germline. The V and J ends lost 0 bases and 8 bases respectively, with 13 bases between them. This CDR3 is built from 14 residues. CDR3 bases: TGTGCCAGCAGCTTAGATCGCTCTGGACGGGGCTACACCTTC. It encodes CASSLDRSGRGYTF.

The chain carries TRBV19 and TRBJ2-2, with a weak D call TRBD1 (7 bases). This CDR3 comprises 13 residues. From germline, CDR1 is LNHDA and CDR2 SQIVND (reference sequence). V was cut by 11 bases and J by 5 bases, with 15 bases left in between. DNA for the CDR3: TGTGCCCTCCAGGGGGGAGTGACCGGGGAGCTGTTTTTT. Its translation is CALQGGVTGELFF.

CDR3 DNA sequence: TGTGCCAGCAGCGTAAGTACGCAGGGAGTGAACACTGAAGCTTTCTTT. This encodes CASSVSTQGVNTEAFF. The gene calls are TRBV9 and TRBJ1-1; TRBD1 might be the D (5 bases). The CDR3 is made up of 16 amino acids. V gave up 1 base and J gave up 0 bases, with 13 bases separating them. Germline lookup yields CDR1 SGDLS and CDR2 YYNGEE.